This TCR beta chain was found in a study of cytomegalovirus exposure and HLA in healthy donors. Turning to the study itself: An early data release held some 85 million unique TCRs from HLA-typed donors.

To note about this clone: The antigen is undetermined.

This CDR3 contains 13 residues. Trimming pared 2 bases from V and 3 bases from J, leaving 7 bases between. Germline V gene sequence: CDR1 SGHTA, CDR2 FQGTGA. The donors gave bone marrow, and they were healthy. Study findings and constraints: According to reports, the classifier identified cytomegalovirus status with high specificity and sensitivity. Sequencing artifact likely explains a cluster of highly shared sequence variants.

PCR used 60 Vbeta primers and 13 Jbeta primers. Repertoires were generated with immunoSEQ multiplex PCR, while TCRdb's copy carries only in-frame clones and drops some. The sample contains roughly 93,000 clones, around 78% of which appear only once. This TCR derives from a man aged 25-40 years in good health and CMV-seronegative. The chain couples TRBV7-3 to TRBJ1-1, with D hard to call. Material for sequencing was PBMCs. The CDR3 is CASSLSSDTEAFF. The CDR3 DNA sequence: TGTGCCAGCAGCTTATCGAGTGACACTGAAGCTTTCTTT.